One T cell receptor beta chain is described in this entry. The data were taken from a study of control samples from healthy donors and cancer patients. Repertoires were generated with immunoSEQ multiplex PCR, while TCRdb's copy carries only in-frame clones and drops some. The sample holds about 22,000 clones, around four fifths seen once. The ends lost 4 bases at V and 0 bases at J; junction bases unmatched: 4. The CDR3 spans 16 residues. Per the germline V gene, CDR1 is SGHNT and CDR2 is YYREEE (reference sequence). This sequence originates from a man between 60 and 75 years old with colorectal cancer. The specimen was PBMCs. The chain is built from TRBV5-4 and TRBJ2-2; 9 positions agree with TRBD1. The CDR3 is CASSQGQGTNTGELFF. DNA of the CDR3: TGTGCCAGCAGCCAAGGACAGGGGACGAACACCGGGGAGCTGTTTTTT.